The sequence of this TCR beta chain was determined in a study of CD8 T cells in Susac syndrome. Isolation of CD8+ and CD4+ T cells was performed negatively, whereas enrichment of TEMRA cells was done by FACS. Germline values: CDR1 SGHVS, CDR2 FQNEAQ. Trimming cost V 3 bases and J 5 bases, with 5 bases left between them. The CDR3 is made up of 11 amino acids. Whole-study findings and limits: The authors acknowledged that their TCR sequencing and HLA analysis involved a relatively small number of individuals.

With respect to this clonotype: Its antigen is as yet unknown.

Reverse transcription of about 0.45 to 1 ug RNA was carried out with random hexamers. Amplification of TCR beta CDR3 by immunoSEQ multiplex PCR spanned 54 Vbeta and 13 Jbeta. TCRdb re-called the immunoSEQ multiplex PCR reads with MiXCR, one entry per CDR3 protein. The sample comprises about 150,000 distinct CDR3 sequences, around 94% of which are singletons, and roughly 0.083% rests with the top ten. The chain has TRBV7-8 and TRBJ2-7; D is ambiguous. What was sequenced was CD4+ T cells from PBMCs. This clonotype was sampled from a human donor in good health. The CDR3 sequence is CASSFVHEQYF. The DNA for the CDR3 is TGTGCCAGCAGCTTTGTCCACGAGCAGTACTTC.